This entry lists 32 T cell receptor beta chains sequenced from one sample in a study of blood T cell repertoires in COVID-19. TCRdb's copy holds only in-frame clones and misses some; the assay was immunoSEQ multiplex PCR. Here the sample spans under 15,000 clones, about 88% being singletons. The specimen sequenced was peripheral blood. The receptors stem from a human donor in a cohort sampled during active COVID-19.

V usage is TRBV28 and J usage is TRBJ2-4, with 8 bases matching TRBD1. V lost 3 bases, J lost 7 bases, and 23 bases stayed unmatched. This CDR3 has 20 amino acids. CDR1 is MDHEN and CDR2 is SYDVKM in the germline V gene. CDR3 residues: CASSFYFLGQDELDLNIQYF. In nucleotides, the CDR3 is TGTGCCAGCAGTTTTTATTTTTTGGGACAGGATGAGCTCGATTTGAACATTCAGTACTTC. Using reference TRBV28 and TRBJ2-4 for the parts outside the CDR3, the full variable domain is DVKVTQSSRYLVKRTGEKVFLECVQDMDHENMFWYRQDPGLGLRLIYFSYDVKMKEKGDIPEGYSVSREKKERFSLILESASTNQTSMYLCASSFYFLGQDELDLNIQYFGAGTRLSVL.

The chain has TRBV6-5 and TRBJ2-3; 8 positions match TRBD1. The germline V gene has CDR1 MNHEY and CDR2 SVGAGI. The CDR3 is made up of 14 amino acids. After removal of 6 bases from V and 5 bases from J, the junction contained 7 bases not matched to a gene. The CDR3 DNA reads as TGTGCCAGCAGAGCAACAGGGGGGAAAGATACGCAGTATTTT. It encodes CASRATGGKDTQYF.

CDR3 nucleotides: TGTGCCAGCAGCTTAGTCATGGGGCGCCCTGGAAACACCATATATTTT. Protein product: CASSLVMGRPGNTIYF. The V and J genes are TRBV7-2 and TRBJ1-3, with D possibly TRBD1 on 5 matching bases. The CDR3 sequence is 16 residues long. Trimming took off 1 base at V and 2 bases at J, with 12 bases between the two ends. Germline CDR1 reads SGHTA; CDR2 reads FQGNSA.

CDR3 DNA: TGTGCCAGCAGCTCCGACACGTTCCAAGAGACCCAGTACTTC. This gives the protein CASSSDTFQETQYF. This chain connects TRBV5-6 to TRBJ2-5; D not certain. There are 14 residues in the CDR3. V gave up 3 bases and J gave up 1 base, with 10 bases separating them. Germline CDR1 SGHDT, CDR2 YYEEEE.

The CDR3 DNA reads as TGCGCCAGCAGCTTTACTCCTAGCGGGGGTAGATTGCAGTATTTT. Protein sequence: CASSFTPSGGRLQYF. The V call is TRBV5-1, the J call TRBJ2-3; 10 bases align to TRBD2. V shed 2 bases, J shed 11 bases, and the junction held 11 bases outside the gene matches. Germline CDR1 SGHRS, CDR2 YFSETQ. CDR3 length equals 15 residues.

V and J are TRBV28 and TRBJ1-5; D ambiguous. CDR3 length: 15 residues. V was clipped by 4 bases and J by 3 bases, with 13 bases between them. The germline V gene has CDR1 MDHEN and CDR2 SYDVKM. The CDR3 protein is CASSSTQTSNQPQHF. CDR3 DNA: TGTGCCAGCAGTTCGACCCAGACATCCAATCAGCCCCAGCATTTT. Full variable domain (remainder filled in from reference TRBV28 and TRBJ1-5): DVKVTQSSRYLVKRTGEKVFLECVQDMDHENMFWYRQDPGLGLRLIYFSYDVKMKEKGDIPEGYSVSREKKERFSLILESASTNQTSMYLCASSSTQTSNQPQHFGDGTRLSIL.

As DNA, the CDR3 is TGTGCCAGCAGCTACGGCGCGGGGAGCTCCTATAATTCACCCCTCCACTTT. Its translation is CASSYGAGSSYNSPLHF. The rearrangement joins TRBV3-1 (or the pseudogene TRBV3-2) to TRBJ1-6, with D unclear. Germline values: CDR1 LGHDT, CDR2 YNNKEL (reference sequence). The CDR3 length is 17 residues. V dropped 5 bases and J dropped 0 bases, with 14 bases sitting between them.

V usage is TRBV21-1 and J usage is TRBJ1-3. TRBV21-1 represents a pseudogene. The CDR3 has 16 residues. The CDR3 loop reads CASSKVARHSGNTIYF. In DNA form, the CDR3 reads TGTGCCAGCAGCAAAGTAGCGAGACACTCTGGAAACACCATATATTTT.

This clone was seen only a few times. This rearrangement joins TRBV5-6 to TRBJ1-5, with a possible D match to TRBD1 (6 bases). Germline values: CDR1 SGHDT, CDR2 YYEEEE. This CDR3 spans 15 amino acids. V was shortened by 2 bases and J by 1 base, with 10 bases between the two germline ends. The CDR3 sequence: CASSFGRGSNQPQHF. The CDR3 DNA is TGTGCCAGCAGCTTTGGAAGGGGGAGCAATCAGCCCCAGCATTTT.

The CDR3 sequence is CASSSLRWSGDYNEQFF. CDR3 coding DNA: TGTGCCAGCAGCTCCCTCCGGTGGAGCGGGGATTACAATGAGCAGTTCTTC. The V call is TRBV7-6, the J call TRBJ2-1, with TRBD2 identical over 7 bases. The germline V gene has CDR1 SGHVS and CDR2 FNYEAQ. V was pared by 4 bases and J by 4 bases, with 13 bases of the junction left unmatched. The CDR3 extends over 17 amino acids. Using reference TRBV7-6 and TRBJ2-1 for the parts outside the CDR3, the full variable domain is GAGVSQSPRYKVTKRGQDVALRCDPISGHVSLYWYRQALGQGPEFLTYFNYEAQQDKSGLPNDRFSAERPEGSISTLTIQRTEQRDSAMYRCASSSLRWSGDYNEQFFGPGTRLTVL.

The V and J genes are TRBV7-8 and TRBJ2-4; D is ambiguous. Trimming removed 5 bases at V and 7 bases at J, with 12 bases between. The CDR3 is made up of 13 amino acids. Germline CDR1 is SGHVS and CDR2 is FQNEAQ. The CDR3 spells CASSPTLGNIQYF. In DNA form, the CDR3 reads TGTGCCAGCAGCCCTACGCTAGGCAACATTCAGTACTTC.

This clone was found once. The genes are TRBV19 and TRBJ1-1, with TRBD1 matching over 7 bases. The germline CDR1 and CDR2 sequences are LNHDA and SQIVND (reference sequence). The CDR3 has 15 amino acids. J lost 1 base, V lost 4 bases, and 6 bases had no gene match. The CDR3 sequence: CASSNPGTANTEAFF. The CDR3 region has the DNA TGTGCCAGTAGTAATCCCGGGACAGCGAACACTGAAGCTTTCTTT.

The V and J genes are TRBV5-4 and TRBJ2-1, with D perhaps matching TRBD2 (6 bases). Germline CDR1 and CDR2: SGHNT and YYREEE (reference sequence). The ends were cut back, 3 bases at V and 3 bases at J, with 16 bases in the middle. The CDR3 is made up of 16 amino acids. The CDR3 spells CASSSGGNHGYNEQFF. Written as DNA, the CDR3 is TGTGCCAGCAGCTCGGGCGGGAACCACGGCTACAATGAGCAGTTCTTC.

V usage is TRBV29-1 and J usage is TRBJ2-1, with 9 positions matching TRBD2. Trimming took 4 bases from V and 1 from J; bases not matched to a gene: 11. CDR1 is SQVTM and CDR2 is ANQGSEA in the germline V gene. The CDR3 loop spans 17 amino acids. The CDR3 spells CSVADEAGGRSYNEQFF. CDR3 coding DNA: TGCAGCGTTGCTGATGAGGCGGGGGGGAGATCCTACAATGAGCAGTTCTTC.

The chain links TRBV7-3 to TRBJ2-5; 9 bases map to TRBD2. Germline CDR1 reads SGHTA; CDR2 reads FQGTGA. The junction had 12 bases not matched to a gene; V was cut back by 5 bases and J by 5 bases. This CDR3 region has 16 residues. The CDR3 reads CASSPRGREGPETQYF. CDR3 in DNA: TGTGCCAGCAGCCCCCGGGGGCGGGAGGGCCCCGAGACCCAGTACTTC.

This chain links TRBV19 with TRBJ2-3, with 12 bases aligning to TRBD2. CDR1 is LNHDA and CDR2 is SQIVND in the germline V gene (reference sequence). V lost 3 bases, J lost 1 base, and 2 bases stayed unmatched. The CDR3 loop spans 16 amino acids. This CDR3 reads CASSIPSGRGTDTQYF. CDR3 in DNA: TGTGCCAGTAGTATCCCTAGCGGGAGGGGCACAGATACGCAGTATTTT.

The chain recombines TRBV19 with TRBJ1-5; D might be TRBD1 (5 bases). V lost 6 bases to trimming and J lost 4 bases, with 16 bases between them. Germline V lookup: CDR1 LNHDA, CDR2 SQIVND (reference sequence). The CDR3 runs to 15 residues. CDR3 loop: CASRSGQGRNQPQHF. The CDR3 bases are TGTGCCAGTAGGAGTGGTCAGGGTAGGAATCAGCCCCAGCATTTT.

The V and J genes are TRBV10-3 and TRBJ1-2; 7 bases are shared with TRBD1. The CDR3 extends over 15 amino acids. Germline V gene data show CDR1 as ENHRY and CDR2 as SYGVKD. J lost 6 bases, V lost 5 bases, and 12 bases had no gene match. The chain's CDR3 is CAISPPRGFGHGYTF. As DNA, the CDR3 is TGTGCCATCAGTCCCCCCAGGGGGTTTGGTCATGGCTACACCTTC.

V is TRBV6-6 and J is TRBJ1-2; D is unresolved. Germline loops: CDR1 MNHNY, CDR2 SVGAGI (reference sequence). The CDR3 has 14 residues. V lost 0 bases and J lost 8, with 13 bases in between. The CDR3 sequence is CASSYSRGPYGYTF. DNA for the CDR3: TGTGCCAGCAGTTACTCGAGAGGGCCTTACGGCTACACCTTC.

For this clone: The same CDR3 arises from other DNA sequences in this sample as well. The chain joins TRBV28 to TRBJ1-2, with TRBD1 matching 11 bases. Germline V gene lookup returns CDR1 MDHEN and CDR2 SYDVKM. V gave up 1 base and J gave up 3 bases; unmatched junction bases: 1. The CDR3 sequence is 15 residues long. Written as DNA, the CDR3 is TGTGCCAGCAGTTTATCGGGACAGGGGGACTATGGCTACACCTTC. This gives the protein CASSLSGQGDYGYTF.

The genes are TRBV9 and TRBJ1-4; D is unresolved. This CDR3 has 15 amino acids. Germline CDR1 SGDLS, CDR2 YYNGEE. Trimming shortened V by 3 bases and J by 3 bases, and 12 bases separated the two germline ends. This chain's CDR3 is CASSGSGAPNEKLFF. The CDR3 region has the DNA TGTGCCAGCAGCGGCTCGGGTGCACCTAATGAAAAACTGTTTTTT.

The J gene is TRBJ1-3, the V gene TRBV18; D gene ambiguous. The V end was cut by 3 bases, the J end by 0 bases, with 18 bases between. The CDR3 sequence is 18 residues long. Germline CDR1 reads KGHSH; CDR2 reads LQKENI. The CDR3 DNA reads as TGTGCCAGCTCACCGACGCCCGGAGGACCGACCTCTGGAAACACCATATATTTT. This sequence encodes CASSPTPGGPTSGNTIYF.

This CDR3 is CASSPPSQSEQYF. CDR3 nucleotide sequence: TGTGCCAGCTCACCACCGTCCCAATCCGAGCAGTACTTC. The J gene is TRBJ2-7, the V gene TRBV18; the D is unclear. The CDR3 length is 13 residues. Trimming stripped 0 bases from V and 6 bases from J, with 9 bases between. In germline, CDR1 is KGHSH, CDR2 LQKENI.

The rearrangement joins TRBV19 to TRBJ1-1; weak D call: TRBD1 (5 bases). Germline values: CDR1 LNHDA, CDR2 SQIVND (reference sequence). The CDR3 extends over 15 amino acids. V shed 10 bases and J shed 1 base, with 19 bases lying between them. The chain's CDR3 is CATTDGRGGNTEAFF. In DNA, the CDR3 is TGTGCCACTACCGACGGGAGGGGAGGGAACACTGAAGCTTTCTTT.

This clone was seen just once. The chain has TRBV3-1 (or the pseudogene TRBV3-2) and TRBJ1-1; D is possibly TRBD1 (5 bases). The germline V gene has CDR1 LGHDT and CDR2 YNNKEL (reference sequence). V was shortened by 0 bases and J by 10 bases, with 12 bases between the two germline ends. This CDR3 region has 13 residues. The CDR3 nucleotides read TGTGCCAGCAGCCAAGATGCTTGGGGGGGAGCTTTCTTT. It translates to CASSQDAWGGAFF.

The chain employs TRBV7-8 and TRBJ2-3; TRBD2 aligns across 10 bases. CDR1 and CDR2 from the germline V gene are SGHVS and FQNEAQ. The V and J ends lost 6 bases and 6 bases, in that order; junction bases with no gene match: 6. CDR3 length equals 14 residues. CDR3 protein: CASRRLAGADTQYF. The CDR3 region has the DNA TGTGCCAGCAGGAGGCTAGCGGGGGCGGATACGCAGTATTTT.

The chain has TRBV10-3 and TRBJ2-3; a possible D gene is TRBD1 (5 bases). V dropped 6 bases and J dropped 0 bases, with 10 bases sitting between them. The CDR3 sequence is 14 residues long. The germline V gene encodes CDR1 ENHRY and CDR2 SYGVKD. The CDR3 DNA is TGTGCCATCAGGGGGCCAGATAGCACAGATACGCAGTATTTT. As protein: CAIRGPDSTDTQYF.

The rearrangement uses TRBV7-2 and TRBJ1-5; perhaps TRBD1 as D (5 bases). The CDR3 runs to 15 residues. Trimming removed 5 bases from V and 0 bases from J, with 11 bases in between. CDR1 is SGHTA and CDR2 is FQGNSA in the germline V gene. In DNA form, the CDR3 reads TGTGCCAGCAGCCCCCAGGGCCATAGCAATCAGCCCCAGCATTTT. It translates to CASSPQGHSNQPQHF.

The chain carries TRBV11-3 and TRBJ2-1; the match to TRBD1 covers 7 bases. After removal of 5 bases from V and 5 bases from J, the junction contained 9 bases not matched to a gene. Germline CDR1 and CDR2: SGHNT and YENEEA. This CDR3 has 15 residues. In nucleotides, the CDR3 is TGTGCCAGCAGCCCCAGGGGGTCAGGGAACAATGAGCAGTTCTTC. Translated: CASSPRGSGNNEQFF. Complete variable domain (other parts from reference TRBV11-3 and TRBJ2-1): EAGVVQSPRYKIIEKKQPVAFWCNPISGHNTLYWYLQNLGQGPELLIRYENEEAVDDSQLPKDRFSAERLKGVDSTLKIQPAELGDSAVYLCASSPRGSGNNEQFFGPGTRLTVL.

This rearrangement joins TRBV12-3 or TRBV12-4 to TRBJ1-2, with no clear D. This CDR3 is built from 13 residues. V gave up 5 bases and J gave up 2 bases, with 9 bases separating them. The CDR3 DNA follows: TGTGCCAGCAGTCCCCCCCAGAACTATGGCTACACCTTC. Translated: CASSPPQNYGYTF.

The chain combines TRBV7-9 with TRBJ2-5, with 8 positions matching TRBD2. Germline CDR1 SEHNR, CDR2 FQNEAQ (reference sequence). The CDR3 has 16 residues. V lost 4 bases and J lost 4; bases outside the gene matches: 11. The CDR3 DNA sequence: TGTGCCAGCAGCTACCCGGGGACTAGTCACTCAGAGACCCAGTACTTC. It encodes CASSYPGTSHSETQYF. The whole variable domain, filled in from reference TRBV7-9 and TRBJ2-5, reads DTGVSQNPRHKITKRGQNVTFRCDPISEHNRLYWYRQTLGQGPEFLTYFQNEAQLEKSRLLSDRFSAERPKGSFSTLEIQRTEQGDSAMYLCASSYPGTSHSETQYFGPGTRLLVL.

Notes on this clone: The junction and the germline gene differ at one end; a read error may be behind it. This chain joins TRBV5-1 and TRBJ2-5, with D unclear. The germline V gene encodes CDR1 SGHRS and CDR2 YFSETQ. This CDR3 comprises 13 residues. The DNA for the CDR3 is TGTGCCAAAGCGAATATCCTCGTGAAGACCCAGTACTTC. Protein product: CAKANILVKTQYF.